Each of the 15 T cell receptor beta chains below was sequenced from the same sample in a study of cytomegalovirus exposure and HLA in healthy donors (dated by TCRdb to the late 2010s). The method was the immunoSEQ multiplex PCR assay. A mixture of 60 forward primers for TCR Vbeta segments and 13 reverse primers for TCR Jbeta segments was used in the multiplex PCR. TCRdb limited this immuneACCESS table to in-frame rearrangements with V and J called. A share of clones is missing; checked studies link under half to unresolved V genes, and the rest is unexplained. The table for this sample lists 150,000 to 200,000 clones; around 76% of them were counted only once. The ten biggest clones cover around 2% of the sample. The sample comprised PBMCs. These receptors were collected from a female donor in good health and CMV-seronegative.

This clone was seen more than once but under ten times. The same CDR3 is also encoded by other DNA sequences in this sample. The rearrangement uses TRBV5-1 and TRBJ1-1, with D possibly TRBD1 on 6 matching bases. The V and J ends lost 0 bases and 1 base respectively, with 7 bases between them. This CDR3 has 14 residues. In germline, CDR1 is SGHRS, CDR2 YFSETQ. The CDR3 is CASSLGTANTEAFF. The CDR3 DNA is TGCGCCAGCAGCTTGGGGACAGCGAACACTGAAGCTTTCTTT.

Only a few counts were recorded for this clone. The CDR3 DNA reads as TGTGCCAGCAGGGCGACAGGGAACGAGCAGTACTTC. Its translation is CASRATGNEQYF. This chain links TRBV6-1 with TRBJ2-7; the match to TRBD1 covers 7 bases. This CDR3 has 12 amino acids. The germline V gene has CDR1 MNHNS and CDR2 SASEGT. Trimming took 6 bases from V and 5 from J; bases not matched to a gene: 4.

The chain has TRBV7-9 and TRBJ1-1; 11 bases align to TRBD1. The length of the CDR3 is 15 residues. In germline, CDR1 is SEHNR, CDR2 FQNEAQ (reference sequence). V lost 0 bases, J lost 4 bases, and 1 base stayed unmatched. The CDR3 DNA sequence: TGTGCCAGCAGCTTAGCGGGGACAGGGGGCACTGAAGCTTTCTTT. Encoded protein: CASSLAGTGGTEAFF. The full variable domain, in which reference TRBV7-9 and TRBJ1-1 provide the parts outside the CDR3, is DTGVSQNPRHKITKRGQNVTFRCDPISEHNRLYWYRQTLGQGPEFLTYFQNEAQLEKSRLLSDRFSAERPKGSFSTLEIQRTEQGDSAMYLCASSLAGTGGTEAFFGQGTRLTVV.

This chain joins TRBV5-6 and TRBJ2-3, with TRBD2 identical over 11 bases. Germline V lookup: CDR1 SGHDT, CDR2 YYEEEE. The CDR3 has 16 amino acids. V dropped 3 bases and J dropped 3; count of bases not matched to a gene: 6. The CDR3 nucleotides read TGTGCCAGCAGCTGGCTGACTAGCGGGAAAACAGATACGCAGTATTTT. Protein: CASSWLTSGKTDTQYF.

The J gene is TRBJ1-3, the V gene TRBV9; no definite D call. Trimming removed 2 bases at V and 1 base at J, with 10 bases between. The germline gives CDR1 SGDLS, CDR2 YYNGEE. The CDR3 is made up of 15 amino acids. CDR3: CASSVAGRSGNTIYF. CDR3 nucleotide sequence: TGTGCCAGCAGCGTGGCAGGTCGGTCTGGAAACACCATATATTTT. The full variable domain, its missing parts supplied by reference TRBV9 and TRBJ1-3, is DSGVTQTPKHLITATGQRVTLRCSPRSGDLSVYWYQQSLDQGLQFLIQYYNGEERAKGNILERFSAQQFPDLHSELNLSSLELGDSALYFCASSVAGRSGNTIYFGEGSWLTVV.

This clone was counted between two and nine times. The genes are TRBV7-8 and TRBJ2-7; 7 bases are shared with TRBD2. The CDR3 runs to 14 residues. Trimming at V came to 1 base and at J to 2 bases, leaving 2 bases not matched to a gene. Germline CDR1 reads SGHVS; CDR2 reads FQNEAQ. DNA of the CDR3: TGTGCCAGCAGCTTAGTTGCGGGAGCCTACGAGCAGTACTTC. Its translation is CASSLVAGAYEQYF.

The chain uses TRBV4-1 and TRBJ2-4; D remains unclear. The V and J ends lost 1 base and 0 bases respectively, with 4 bases between them. Germline V gene sequence: CDR1 MGHRA, CDR2 YSYEKL. The CDR3 sequence is 14 residues long. CDR3 loop: CASSQVEAKNIQYF. The CDR3 DNA sequence: TGCGCCAGCAGCCAAGTAGAAGCCAAAAACATTCAGTACTTC.

The genes are TRBV5-1 and TRBJ1-2; D gene unclear. The germline V gene encodes CDR1 SGHRS and CDR2 YFSETQ. Trimming cost V 0 bases and J 7 bases, with 10 bases left between them. CDR3 length: 13 residues. CDR3 sequence (DNA): TGCGCCAGCAGCTTGGGCGACTCGAGTGGCTACACCTTC. This gives the protein CASSLGDSSGYTF.

This chain connects TRBV4-2 to TRBJ2-1; 10 nucleotides line up with TRBD2. The V gene end was trimmed by 2 bases and the J gene end by 8 bases; junction bases not matched to a gene: 6. From germline, CDR1 is LGHNA and CDR2 YNFKEQ. CDR3 length: 15 residues. The CDR3 spells CASSQRLAGEDEQFF. In nucleotides, the CDR3 is TGTGCCAGCAGCCAAAGGCTAGCGGGGGAGGATGAGCAGTTCTTC.

The chain links TRBV19 to TRBJ2-6, with 11 bases aligning to TRBD1. This CDR3 has 17 residues. The V gene end was trimmed by 5 bases and the J gene end by 0 bases; junction bases not matched to a gene: 3. Per the germline V gene, CDR1 is LNHDA and CDR2 is SQIVND (reference sequence). This chain's CDR3 is CASSAGQGVSGANVLTF. As DNA, the CDR3 is TGTGCCAGTAGTGCGGGACAGGGGGTCTCTGGGGCCAACGTCCTGACTTTC.

The chain employs TRBV10-2 and TRBJ2-2; 7 nucleotides align to TRBD2. The CDR3 consists of 15 residues. Germline CDR1 reads WSHSY; CDR2 reads SAAADI. V was pared by 6 bases and J by 5 bases, with 9 bases of the junction left unmatched. Here the CDR3 reads CASRWGERGTGELFF. CDR3 in DNA: TGCGCCAGCAGATGGGGGGAGCGGGGAACCGGGGAGCTGTTTTTT.

The V call is TRBV7-8, the J call TRBJ1-1, with D hard to call. The CDR3 is 14 amino acids. The germline gives CDR1 SGHVS, CDR2 FQNEAQ. V lost 4 bases to trimming and J lost 3 bases, with 12 bases between them. CDR3 sequence reads: CASSSGVWDTEAFF. The CDR3 DNA sequence: TGTGCCAGCAGCTCCGGGGTTTGGGACACTGAAGCTTTCTTT.

The chain couples TRBV2 to TRBJ1-1; D unresolved. Germline CDR1 reads SNHLY; CDR2 reads FYNNEI. Trimming shortened V by 8 bases and J by 1 base, and 11 bases separated the two germline ends. This CDR3 comprises 13 residues. CDR3 amino acids: CASQREQNTEAFF. CDR3 nucleotide sequence: TGTGCCAGCCAAAGGGAGCAGAACACTGAAGCTTTCTTT.

This clone was detected only a few times. Here the CDR3 reads CATSRGIHTGELFF. DNA for the CDR3: TGTGCCACCAGCAGGGGCATACACACCGGGGAGCTGTTTTTT. This chain joins TRBV15 and TRBJ2-2; D not resolved. With 3 bases removed from V and 3 bases from J, the gap between germline ends came to 8 bases. CDR3 length: 14 residues. Per germline, CDR1 LNHNV and CDR2 YYDKDF (reference sequence).

There are a few counts of this clone. The chain employs TRBV5-6 and TRBJ1-2; D unresolved. This CDR3 has 13 amino acids. Germline V gives CDR1 SGHDT, CDR2 YYEEEE. The V end was cut by 5 bases, the J end by 4 bases, with 12 bases between. CDR3 sequence: CASRIREAYGYTF. CDR3 coding DNA: TGTGCCAGCAGGATAAGGGAGGCCTATGGCTACACCTTC. The whole variable domain, filled in from reference TRBV5-6 and TRBJ1-2, reads DAGVTQSPTHLIKTRGQQVTLRCSPKSGHDTVSWYQQALGQGPQFIFQYYEEEERQRGNFPDRFSGHQFPNYSSELNVNALLLGDSALYLCASRIREAYGYTFGSGTRLTVV.